Each of the 10 T cell receptor beta chains below was sequenced from the same sample in a study of shared clonotypes between healthy human individuals. Clones were read by immunoSEQ multiplex PCR, and TCRdb kept only the in-frame ones, dropping some. The sample yields 2,500,000 or so clones, roughly 92% seen once. The sample was naive CD4+ T cells from PBMCs. Subset described: CD45RA+ positively selected. These TCRs come from a man aged 18 to 30 in good health. Some clones in this sample may be carry-over from other donors' samples.

In its sample, this clone was seen a few times. This CDR3 is also generated by other DNA sequences in the sample. As DNA, the CDR3 is TGTGCCATCAGTGAGTGGGGCACTGAAGCTTTCTTT. The encoded protein is CAISEWGTEAFF. The chain couples TRBV10-3 to TRBJ1-1; no reliable D call. CDR3 size: 12 residues. The germline CDR1 and CDR2 sequences are ENHRY and SYGVKD. Trimming took 1 base from V and 4 from J, leaving 4 bases between them.

In its sample, this clone was seen a few times. The chain combines TRBV4-1 with TRBJ2-2; D gene unclear. Germline V lookup: CDR1 MGHRA, CDR2 YSYEKL. The CDR3 spans 14 residues. The CDR3 region is CVMRQTAEAGELFF. The CDR3 bases are TGCGTCATGCGGCAGACCGCCGAGGCCGGGGAGCTGTTTTTT.

Comments on this clone: Other DNA sequences in this specimen translate into the identical CDR3. The J gene is TRBJ2-7, the V gene TRBV28, with 11 bases fitting TRBD2. Germline CDR1 reads MDHEN; CDR2 reads SYDVKM. V was pared by 6 bases and J by 0 bases, with 4 bases of the junction left unmatched. This CDR3 spans 15 amino acids. This CDR3 reads CASSSTSGSSYEQYF. The CDR3 DNA sequence: TGTGCCAGCAGCTCAACTAGCGGGAGCTCCTACGAGCAGTACTTC.

The J gene is TRBJ2-1, the V gene TRBV30; no reliable D call. This CDR3 region has 13 residues. From germline, CDR1 is GTSNPN and CDR2 SVGIG (reference sequence). Between the trimmed V and J ends, which lost 0 bases and 9 bases, there was a span of 12 bases. CDR3 region: CAWSVAEMGEQFF. The CDR3 nucleotides are TGTGCCTGGAGTGTAGCCGAAATGGGTGAGCAGTTCTTC.

CDR3 loop: CSVSLAPYEQYF. CDR3 in DNA: TGCAGCGTCAGCCTAGCGCCCTACGAGCAGTACTTC. The chain uses TRBV29-1 and TRBJ2-7; D possibly corresponds to TRBD2 (6 bases). The V gene lost 6 bases and the J gene lost 2 bases, with 11 bases spanning the gap. The CDR3 runs 12 residues. CDR1 is SQVTM and CDR2 is ANQGSEA in the germline V gene.

This sequence joins TRBV28 and TRBJ2-7; possibly TRBD1 for D (6 bases). V was clipped by 1 base and J by 8 bases, with 12 bases between them. This CDR3 spans 13 amino acids. Germline V lookup: CDR1 MDHEN, CDR2 SYDVKM. Here the CDR3 reads CASSLSGTKKQYF. The CDR3 DNA follows: TGTGCCAGCAGTTTATCGGGGACAAAAAAGCAGTACTTC. Variable domain in full (rest from reference TRBV28 and TRBJ2-7): DVKVTQSSRYLVKRTGEKVFLECVQDMDHENMFWYRQDPGLGLRLIYFSYDVKMKEKGDIPEGYSVSREKKERFSLILESASTNQTSMYLCASSLSGTKKQYFGPGTRLTVT.

V is TRBV19 and J is TRBJ1-2; 7 nucleotides align to TRBD1. CDR3 size: 14 residues. Germline V gene sequence: CDR1 LNHDA, CDR2 SQIVND (reference sequence). V dropped 4 bases and J dropped 8; count of bases not matched to a gene: 10. CDR3 protein: CASSTVDRVAGYTF. CDR3 in DNA: TGTGCCAGTAGTACCGTCGACAGGGTGGCGGGCTACACCTTC.

This rearrangement joins TRBV19 to TRBJ2-2, with 12 nucleotides matching TRBD1. In germline, CDR1 is LNHDA, CDR2 SQIVND (reference sequence). The J segment lost 9 bases and the V segment lost 2 bases, leaving 7 bases of the junction unmatched. The CDR3 sequence is 16 residues long. The CDR3: CASSIPGQGANRELFF. CDR3 coding DNA: TGTGCCAGTAGTATACCGGGACAGGGGGCAAATAGGGAGCTGTTTTTT.

This chain links TRBV7-9 with TRBJ1-1; the match to TRBD1 covers 7 bases. After removal of 1 base from V and 11 bases from J, the junction contained 7 bases not matched to a gene. The CDR3 is 13 amino acids. Germline CDR1 and CDR2: SEHNR and FQNEAQ (reference sequence). The CDR3 DNA reads as TGTGCCAGCAGCTTAGAGCGGGCAGGGGGGGCTTTCTTT. This encodes CASSLERAGGAFF.

The chain employs TRBV4-2 and TRBJ1-1, with 8 bases aligning to TRBD1. The junction had 17 bases not matched to a gene; V was cut back by 4 bases and J by 7 bases. This CDR3 comprises 17 residues. The germline gives CDR1 LGHNA, CDR2 YNFKEQ. For the CDR3, the DNA is TGTGCCAGCAGCCCCGGACAGGGAATGACCGGGGTCAGTGAAGCTTTCTTT. Its protein is CASSPGQGMTGVSEAFF.